This record covers a single T cell receptor (beta chain). Its target is unknown. The data were taken from a study of beta chain features in type 1 diabetes. Study results and caveats: For patients, the naive, central memory and Treg TCRB repertoires appeared more alike than for healthy donors.

Since all of the isolated RNA was reverse transcribed, expressed TCRB transcripts were what got sequenced. Generated by immunoSEQ multiplex PCR, the TCRdb table keeps only in-frame clones and is missing some. The sample contains 970,000 or so clones, 17% of which appear only once. Every donor had blood drawn once into heparin, approximately 110 mL on average. Germline trimming cut 6 bases from V and 5 bases from J; bases unmatched to any gene: 9. The CDR3 loop spans 14 amino acids. Germline lookup yields CDR1 MDHEN and CDR2 SYDVKM. This TCR was recovered from a young woman in good health. The rearrangement links TRBV28 to TRBJ1-2, with 7 bases that match TRBD1. Sequenced: naive CD4+ T cells from blood. The CDR3 spells CASSQAQGGYGYTF. DNA for the CDR3: TGTGCCAGCAGCCAAGCCCAGGGGGGTTATGGCTACACCTTC.